The sequence of this T cell receptor beta chain was determined in a study of T cell responses to AZD1222 COVID-19 vaccine. Study outcomes and limitations: The donor cohort was predominantly white British with a female majority, and clonal diversity may have been underestimated. When two AZD1222 doses had been given, Spike-specific TCR breadth and depth rose.

In the case of this clone: Its antigen remains unidentified.

Data came from immunoSEQ multiplex PCR; TCRdb stores just in-frame clones and leaves some out. Counted here are just over 150,000 clones, around 87% occurring once; the ten biggest clones make up just over 9%. Germline assignment: CDR1 SGHDN and CDR2 FVKESK. The CDR3 is made up of 13 amino acids. V lost 9 bases and J lost 2; bases outside the gene matches: 2. This TCR was recovered from an adult who received the AZD1222 COVID-19 vaccine. V gene TRBV14 combines with J gene TRBJ2-3; 10 positions match TRBD2. The sample in question was peripheral blood, obtained 28 days after the second AZD1222 dose. CDR3 region: CARTSGFTDTQYF. DNA of the CDR3: TGTGCCAGGACTAGCGGGTTCACAGATACGCAGTATTTT.